The sequence of this T cell receptor (beta chain) was determined in a study of T cell repertoires in cytomegalovirus infection. There are a few counts of this clonotype. One entry per CDR3 protein, called by TCRdb with MiXCR from the reads. The table lists around 530,000 distinct CDR3 sequences, 16% of them singletons. V was pared by 5 bases and J by 3 bases, with 3 bases of the junction left unmatched. The CDR3 sequence is 12 residues long. Germline loops: CDR1 SQVTM, CDR2 ANQGSEA. The sequence derives from a human donor in good health (CMV status not recorded). Some clones in this sample may be carry-over from other donors' samples. V and J are TRBV29-1 and TRBJ2-7, with 8 bases aligning to TRBD2. The sample consisted of CD8+ T cells from PBMCs. This chain's CDR3 is CSVRGGFYEQYF. The CDR3 DNA reads TGCAGCGTTCGCGGGGGGTTCTACGAGCAGTACTTC.